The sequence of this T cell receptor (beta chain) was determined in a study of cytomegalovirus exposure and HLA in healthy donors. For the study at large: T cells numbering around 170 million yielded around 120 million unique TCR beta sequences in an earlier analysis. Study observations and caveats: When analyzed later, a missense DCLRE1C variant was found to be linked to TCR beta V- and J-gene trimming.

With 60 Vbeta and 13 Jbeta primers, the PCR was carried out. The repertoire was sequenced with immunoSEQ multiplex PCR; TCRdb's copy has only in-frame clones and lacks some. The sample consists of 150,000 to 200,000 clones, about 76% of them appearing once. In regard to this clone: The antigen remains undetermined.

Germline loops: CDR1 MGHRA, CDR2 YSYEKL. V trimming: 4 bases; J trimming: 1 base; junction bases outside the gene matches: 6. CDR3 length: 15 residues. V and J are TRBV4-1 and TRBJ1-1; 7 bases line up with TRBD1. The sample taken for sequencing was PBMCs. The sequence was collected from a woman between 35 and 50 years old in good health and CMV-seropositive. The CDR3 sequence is CASSLAGGWNTEAFF. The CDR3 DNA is TGCGCCAGCAGCCTTGCAGGGGGGTGGAACACTGAAGCTTTCTTT.